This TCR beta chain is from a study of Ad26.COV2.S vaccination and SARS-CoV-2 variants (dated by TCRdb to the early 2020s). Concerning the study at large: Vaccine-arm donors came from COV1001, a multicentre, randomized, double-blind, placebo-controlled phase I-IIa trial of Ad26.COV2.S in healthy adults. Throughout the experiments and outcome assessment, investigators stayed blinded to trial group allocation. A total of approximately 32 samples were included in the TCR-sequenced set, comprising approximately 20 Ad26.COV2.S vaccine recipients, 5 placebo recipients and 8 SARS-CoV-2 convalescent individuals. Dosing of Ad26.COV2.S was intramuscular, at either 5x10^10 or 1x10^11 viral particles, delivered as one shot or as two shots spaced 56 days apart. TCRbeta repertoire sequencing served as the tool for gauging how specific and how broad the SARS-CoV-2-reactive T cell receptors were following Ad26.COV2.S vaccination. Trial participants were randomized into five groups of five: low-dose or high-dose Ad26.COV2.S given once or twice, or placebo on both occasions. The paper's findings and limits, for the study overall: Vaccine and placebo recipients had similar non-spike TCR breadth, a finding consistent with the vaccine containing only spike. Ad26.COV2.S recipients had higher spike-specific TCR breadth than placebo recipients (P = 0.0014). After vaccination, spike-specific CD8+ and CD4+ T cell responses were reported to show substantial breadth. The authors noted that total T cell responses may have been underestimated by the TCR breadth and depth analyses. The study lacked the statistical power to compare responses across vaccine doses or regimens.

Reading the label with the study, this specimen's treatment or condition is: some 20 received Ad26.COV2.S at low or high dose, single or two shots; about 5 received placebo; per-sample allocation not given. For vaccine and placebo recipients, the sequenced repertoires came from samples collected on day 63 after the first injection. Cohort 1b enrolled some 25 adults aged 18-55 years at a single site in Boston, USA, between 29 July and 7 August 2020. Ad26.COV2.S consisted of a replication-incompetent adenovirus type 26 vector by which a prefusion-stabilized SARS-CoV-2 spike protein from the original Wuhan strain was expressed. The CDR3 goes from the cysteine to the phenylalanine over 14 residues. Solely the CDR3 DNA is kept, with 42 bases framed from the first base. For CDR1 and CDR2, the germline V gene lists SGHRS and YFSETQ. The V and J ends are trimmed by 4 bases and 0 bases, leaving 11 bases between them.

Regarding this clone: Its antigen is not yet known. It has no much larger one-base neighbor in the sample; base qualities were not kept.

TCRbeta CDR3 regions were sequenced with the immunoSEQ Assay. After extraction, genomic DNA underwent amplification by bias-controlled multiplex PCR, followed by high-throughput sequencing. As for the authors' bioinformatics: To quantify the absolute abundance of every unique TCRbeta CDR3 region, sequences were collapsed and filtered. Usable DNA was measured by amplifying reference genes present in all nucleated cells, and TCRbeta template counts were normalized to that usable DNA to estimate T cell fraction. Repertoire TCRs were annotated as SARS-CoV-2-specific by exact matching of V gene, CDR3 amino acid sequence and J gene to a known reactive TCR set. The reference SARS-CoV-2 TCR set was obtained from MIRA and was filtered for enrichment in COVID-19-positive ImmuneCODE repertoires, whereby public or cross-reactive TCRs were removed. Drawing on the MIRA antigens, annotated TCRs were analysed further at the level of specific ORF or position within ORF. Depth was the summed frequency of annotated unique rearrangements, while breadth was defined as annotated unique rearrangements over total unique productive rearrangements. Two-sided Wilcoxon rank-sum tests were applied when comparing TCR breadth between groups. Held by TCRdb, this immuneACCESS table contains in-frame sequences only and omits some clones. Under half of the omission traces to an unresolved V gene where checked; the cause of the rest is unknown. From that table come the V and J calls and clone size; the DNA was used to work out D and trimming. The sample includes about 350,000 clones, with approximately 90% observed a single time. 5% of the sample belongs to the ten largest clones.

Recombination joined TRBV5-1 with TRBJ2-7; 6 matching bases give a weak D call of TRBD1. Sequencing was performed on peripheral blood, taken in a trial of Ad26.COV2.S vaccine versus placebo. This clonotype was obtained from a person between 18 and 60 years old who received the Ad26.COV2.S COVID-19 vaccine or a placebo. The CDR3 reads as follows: CASSLDRSSYEQYF. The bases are TGCGCCAGCAGCCTTGACAGGAGCTCCTACGAGCAGTACTTC.